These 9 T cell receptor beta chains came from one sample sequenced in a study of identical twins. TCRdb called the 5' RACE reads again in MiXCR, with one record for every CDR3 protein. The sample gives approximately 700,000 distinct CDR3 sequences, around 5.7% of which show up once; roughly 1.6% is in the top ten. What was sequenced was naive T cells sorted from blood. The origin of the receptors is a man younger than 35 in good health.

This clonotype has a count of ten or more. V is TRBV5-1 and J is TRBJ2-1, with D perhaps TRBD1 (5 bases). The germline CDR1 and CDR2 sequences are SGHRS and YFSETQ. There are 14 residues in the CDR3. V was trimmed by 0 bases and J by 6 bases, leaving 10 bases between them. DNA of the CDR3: TGCGCCAGCAGCTTGGACAGGCCGTCCAATGAGCAGTTCTTC. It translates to CASSLDRPSNEQFF.

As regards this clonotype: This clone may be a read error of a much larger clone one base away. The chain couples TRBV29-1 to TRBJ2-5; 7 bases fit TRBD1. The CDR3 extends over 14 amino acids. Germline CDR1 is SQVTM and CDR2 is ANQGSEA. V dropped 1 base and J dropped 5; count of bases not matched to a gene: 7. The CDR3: CSVEVQQGCETQYF. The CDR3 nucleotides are TGCAGCGTTGAAGTCCAACAGGGGTGCGAGACCCAGTACTTC. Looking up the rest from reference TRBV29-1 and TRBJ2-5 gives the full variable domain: SAVISQKPSRDICQRGTSLTIQCQVDSQVTMMFWYRQQPGQSLTLIATANQGSEATYESGFVIDKFPISRPNLTFSTLTVSNMSPEDSSIYLCSVEVQQGCETQYFGPGTRLLVL.

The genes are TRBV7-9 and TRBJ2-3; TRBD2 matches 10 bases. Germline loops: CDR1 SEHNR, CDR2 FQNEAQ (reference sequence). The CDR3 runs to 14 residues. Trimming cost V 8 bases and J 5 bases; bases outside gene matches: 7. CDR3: CASASTSGLDTQYF. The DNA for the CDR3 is TGTGCCAGCGCTTCGACTAGCGGGTTAGATACGCAGTATTTT.

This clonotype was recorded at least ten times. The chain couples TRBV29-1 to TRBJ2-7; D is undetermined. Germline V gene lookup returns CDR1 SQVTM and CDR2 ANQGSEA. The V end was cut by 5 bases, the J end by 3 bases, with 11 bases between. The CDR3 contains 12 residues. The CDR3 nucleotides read TGCAGCGTTCTGGACGCATTCTACGAGCAGTACGTC. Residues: CSVLDAFYEQYV.

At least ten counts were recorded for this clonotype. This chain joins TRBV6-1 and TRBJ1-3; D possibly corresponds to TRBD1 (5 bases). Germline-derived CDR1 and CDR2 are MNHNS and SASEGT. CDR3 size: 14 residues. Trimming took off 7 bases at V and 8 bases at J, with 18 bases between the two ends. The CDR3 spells CASTFFREVDTIYF. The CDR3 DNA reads TGTGCCAGCACATTCTTCAGGGAAGTAGACACCATATATTTT.

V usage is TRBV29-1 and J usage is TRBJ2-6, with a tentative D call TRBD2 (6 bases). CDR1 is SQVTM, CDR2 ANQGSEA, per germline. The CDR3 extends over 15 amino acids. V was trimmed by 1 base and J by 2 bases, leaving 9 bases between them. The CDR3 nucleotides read TGCAGCGTTGAAGGTCCGGGGGCTGGGGCCAACGTCCTGACTTTC. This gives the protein CSVEGPGAGANVLTF.

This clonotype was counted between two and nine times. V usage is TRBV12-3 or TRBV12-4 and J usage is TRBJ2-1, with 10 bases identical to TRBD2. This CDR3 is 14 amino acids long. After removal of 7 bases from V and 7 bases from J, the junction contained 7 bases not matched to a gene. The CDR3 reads CASTHLAGANEQFF. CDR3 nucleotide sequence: TGTGCCAGCACCCATCTAGCGGGAGCTAATGAGCAGTTCTTC.

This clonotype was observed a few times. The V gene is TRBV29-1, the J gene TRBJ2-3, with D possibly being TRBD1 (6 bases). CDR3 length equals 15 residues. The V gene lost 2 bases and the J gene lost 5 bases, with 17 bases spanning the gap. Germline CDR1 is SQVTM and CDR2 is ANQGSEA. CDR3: CSVERKGEAGDTQYF. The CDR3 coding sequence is TGCAGCGTTGAAAGAAAGGGGGAAGCTGGAGATACGCAGTATTTT.

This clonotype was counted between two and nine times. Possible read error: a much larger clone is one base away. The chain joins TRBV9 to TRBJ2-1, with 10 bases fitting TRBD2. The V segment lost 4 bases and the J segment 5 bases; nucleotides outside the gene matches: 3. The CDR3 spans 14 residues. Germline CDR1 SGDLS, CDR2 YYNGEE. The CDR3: CASSPSGSNNEQFF. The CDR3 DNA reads TGTGCCAGCAGCCCTAGCGGGAGCAACAATGAGCAGTTCTTC.